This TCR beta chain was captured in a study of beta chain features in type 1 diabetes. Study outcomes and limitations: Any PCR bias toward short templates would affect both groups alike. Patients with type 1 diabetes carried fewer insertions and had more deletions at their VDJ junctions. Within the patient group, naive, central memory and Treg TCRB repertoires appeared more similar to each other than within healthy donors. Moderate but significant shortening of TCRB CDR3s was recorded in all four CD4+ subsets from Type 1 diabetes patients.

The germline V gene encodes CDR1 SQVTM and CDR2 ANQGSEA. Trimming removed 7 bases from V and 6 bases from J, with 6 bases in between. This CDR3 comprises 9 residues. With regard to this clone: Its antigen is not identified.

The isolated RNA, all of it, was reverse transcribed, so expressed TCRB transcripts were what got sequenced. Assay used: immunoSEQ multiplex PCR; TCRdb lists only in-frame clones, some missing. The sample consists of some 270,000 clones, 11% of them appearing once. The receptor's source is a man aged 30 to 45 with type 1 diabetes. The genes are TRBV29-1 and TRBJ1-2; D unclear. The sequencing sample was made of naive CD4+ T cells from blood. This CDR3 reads CSESNGYTF. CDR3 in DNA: TGCAGCGAATCTAATGGCTACACCTTC.